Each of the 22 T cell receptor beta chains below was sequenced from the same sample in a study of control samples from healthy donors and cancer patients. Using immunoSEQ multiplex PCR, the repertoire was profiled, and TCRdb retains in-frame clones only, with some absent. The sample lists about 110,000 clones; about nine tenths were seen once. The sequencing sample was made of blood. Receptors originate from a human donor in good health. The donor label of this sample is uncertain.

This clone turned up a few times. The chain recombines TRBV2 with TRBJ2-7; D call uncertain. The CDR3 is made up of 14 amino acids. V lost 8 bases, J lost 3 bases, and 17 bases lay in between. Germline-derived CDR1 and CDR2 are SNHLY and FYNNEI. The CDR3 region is CASAGSGSYYEQYF. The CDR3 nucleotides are TGTGCCAGCGCTGGGTCCGGCTCATACTACGAGCAGTACTTC. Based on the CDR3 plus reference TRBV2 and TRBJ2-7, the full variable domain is EPEVTQTPSHQVTQMGQEVILRCVPISNHLYFYWYRQILGQKVEFLVSFYNNEISEKSEIFDDQFSVERPDGSNFTLKIRSTKLEDSAMYFCASAGSGSYYEQYFGPGTRLTVT.

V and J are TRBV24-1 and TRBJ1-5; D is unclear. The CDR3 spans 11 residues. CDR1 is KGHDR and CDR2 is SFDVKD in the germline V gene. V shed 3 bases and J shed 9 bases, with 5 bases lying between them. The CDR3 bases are TGTGCCACCAGTGATCCCGCGCCCCAGCATTTT. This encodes CATSDPAPQHF.

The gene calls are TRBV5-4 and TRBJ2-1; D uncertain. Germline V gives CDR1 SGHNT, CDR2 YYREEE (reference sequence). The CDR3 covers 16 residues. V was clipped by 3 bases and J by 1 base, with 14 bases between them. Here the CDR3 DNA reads TGTGCCAGCAGCTCAGCTAGGGAACGATCCTACAATGAGCAGTTCTTC. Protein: CASSSARERSYNEQFF.

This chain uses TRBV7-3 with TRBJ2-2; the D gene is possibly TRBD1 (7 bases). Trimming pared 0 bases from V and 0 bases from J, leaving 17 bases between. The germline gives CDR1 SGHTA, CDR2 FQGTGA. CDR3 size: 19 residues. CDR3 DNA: TGTGCCAGCAGCTTAACGGGCGCCCAGGGGGGCTCGAACACCGGGGAGCTGTTTTTT. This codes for CASSLTGAQGGSNTGELFF.

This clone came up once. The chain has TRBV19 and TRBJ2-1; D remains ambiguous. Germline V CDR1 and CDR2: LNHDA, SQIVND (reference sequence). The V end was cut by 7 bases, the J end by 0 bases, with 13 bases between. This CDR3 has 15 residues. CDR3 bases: TGTGCCAGTACACCCTTAGGCTTCTCCTACAATGAGCAGTTCTTC. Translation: CASTPLGFSYNEQFF.

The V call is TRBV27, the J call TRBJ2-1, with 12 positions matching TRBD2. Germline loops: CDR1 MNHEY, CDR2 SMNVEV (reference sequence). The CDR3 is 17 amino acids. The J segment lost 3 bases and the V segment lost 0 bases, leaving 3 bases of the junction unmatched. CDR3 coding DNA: TGTGCCAGCAGTTTATCGACTAGCGGGGGTCGCTACAATGAGCAGTTCTTC. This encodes CASSLSTSGGRYNEQFF.

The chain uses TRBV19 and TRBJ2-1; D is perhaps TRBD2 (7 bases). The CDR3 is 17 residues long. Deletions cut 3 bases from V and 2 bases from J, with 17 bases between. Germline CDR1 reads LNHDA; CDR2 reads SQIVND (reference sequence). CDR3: CASSIDGRGPPYNEQFF. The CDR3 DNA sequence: TGTGCCAGTAGTATCGACGGGCGGGGGCCACCCTACAATGAGCAGTTCTTC.

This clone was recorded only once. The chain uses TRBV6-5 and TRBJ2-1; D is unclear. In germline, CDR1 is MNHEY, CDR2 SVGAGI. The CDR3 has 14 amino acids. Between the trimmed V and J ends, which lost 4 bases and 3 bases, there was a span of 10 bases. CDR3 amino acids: CASSCPEYYNEQFF. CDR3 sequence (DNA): TGTGCCAGCAGTTGCCCAGAATACTACAATGAGCAGTTCTTC.

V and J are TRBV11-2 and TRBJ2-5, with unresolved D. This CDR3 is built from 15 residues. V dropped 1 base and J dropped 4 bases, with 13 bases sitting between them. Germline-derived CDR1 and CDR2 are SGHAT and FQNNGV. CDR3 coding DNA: TGTGCCAGCAGCTTAGCCGGGTCCATCGGAGAGACCCAGTACTTC. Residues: CASSLAGSIGETQYF.

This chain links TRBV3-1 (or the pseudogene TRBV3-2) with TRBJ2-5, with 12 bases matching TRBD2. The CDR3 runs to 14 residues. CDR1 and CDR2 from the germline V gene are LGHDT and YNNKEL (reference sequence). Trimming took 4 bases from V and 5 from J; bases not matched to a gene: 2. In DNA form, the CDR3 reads TGTGCCAGCAGCCCGGGACTAGCGGGTGAGACCCAGTACTTC. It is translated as CASSPGLAGETQYF.

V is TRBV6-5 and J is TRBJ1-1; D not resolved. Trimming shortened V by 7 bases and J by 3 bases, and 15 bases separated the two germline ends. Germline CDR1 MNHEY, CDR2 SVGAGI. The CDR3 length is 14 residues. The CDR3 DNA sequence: TGTGCCAGCAACCCGACGGGAAGATACACTGAAGCTTTCTTT. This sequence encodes CASNPTGRYTEAFF.

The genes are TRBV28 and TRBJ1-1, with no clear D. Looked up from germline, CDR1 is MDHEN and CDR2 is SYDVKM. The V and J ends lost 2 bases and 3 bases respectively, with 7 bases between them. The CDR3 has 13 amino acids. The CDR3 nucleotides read TGTGCCAGCAGTTTAGGTTGGGACACTGAAGCTTTCTTT. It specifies CASSLGWDTEAFF.

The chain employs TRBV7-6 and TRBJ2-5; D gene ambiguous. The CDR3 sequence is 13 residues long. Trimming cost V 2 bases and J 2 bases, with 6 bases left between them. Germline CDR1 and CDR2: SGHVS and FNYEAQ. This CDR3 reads CASSLQPQETQYF. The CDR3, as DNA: TGTGCCAGCAGCTTACAGCCTCAAGAGACCCAGTACTTC.

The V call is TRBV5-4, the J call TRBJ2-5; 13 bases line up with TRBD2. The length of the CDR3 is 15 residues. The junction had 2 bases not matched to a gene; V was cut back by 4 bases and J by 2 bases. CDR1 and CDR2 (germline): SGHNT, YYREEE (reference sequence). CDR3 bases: TGTGCCAGCAGCCCGACTAGCGGGGGGCAAGAGACCCAGTACTTC. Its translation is CASSPTSGGQETQYF. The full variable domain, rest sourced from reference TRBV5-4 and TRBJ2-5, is ETGVTQSPTHLIKTRGQQVTLRCSSQSGHNTVSWYQQALGQGPQFIFQYYREEENGRGNFPPRFSGLQFPNYSSELNVNALELDDSALYLCASSPTSGGQETQYFGPGTRLLVL.

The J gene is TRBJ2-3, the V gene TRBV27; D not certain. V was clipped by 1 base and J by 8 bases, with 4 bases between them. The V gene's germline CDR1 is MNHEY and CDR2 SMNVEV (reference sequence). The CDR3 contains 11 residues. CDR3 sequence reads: CASSLYGTQYF. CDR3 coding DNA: TGTGCCAGCAGTTTATACGGTACGCAGTATTTT.

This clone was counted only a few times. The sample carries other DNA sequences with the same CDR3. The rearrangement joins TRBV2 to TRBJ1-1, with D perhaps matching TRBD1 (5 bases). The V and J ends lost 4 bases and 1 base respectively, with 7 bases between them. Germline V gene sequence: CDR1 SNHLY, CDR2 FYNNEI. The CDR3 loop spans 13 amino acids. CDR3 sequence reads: CASSVGENTEAFF. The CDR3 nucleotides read TGTGCCAGCAGTGTAGGGGAGAACACTGAAGCTTTCTTT.

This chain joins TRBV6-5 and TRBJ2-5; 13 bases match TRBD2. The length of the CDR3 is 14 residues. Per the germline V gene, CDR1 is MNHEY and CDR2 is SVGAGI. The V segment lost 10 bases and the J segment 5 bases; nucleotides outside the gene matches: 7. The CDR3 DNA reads TGTGCCATAGGACTAGCGGGGGATATGGAGACCCAGTACTTC. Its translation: CAIGLAGDMETQYF.

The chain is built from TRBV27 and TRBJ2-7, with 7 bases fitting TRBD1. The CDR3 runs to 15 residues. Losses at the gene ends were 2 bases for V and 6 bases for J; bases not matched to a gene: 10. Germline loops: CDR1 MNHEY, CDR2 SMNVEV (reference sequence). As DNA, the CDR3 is TGTGCCAGCAGTTTAAGGGGGCGGTGGGGCTCCGAGCAGTACTTC. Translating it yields CASSLRGRWGSEQYF.

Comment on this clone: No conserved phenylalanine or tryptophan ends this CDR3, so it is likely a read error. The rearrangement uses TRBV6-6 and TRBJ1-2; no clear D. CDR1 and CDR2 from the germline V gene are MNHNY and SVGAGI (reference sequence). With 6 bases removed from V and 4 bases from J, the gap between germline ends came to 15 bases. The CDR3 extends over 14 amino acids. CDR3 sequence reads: CASRPENGFYGYTL. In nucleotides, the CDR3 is TGTGCCAGCAGACCAGAAAATGGATTCTATGGCTACACCCTC.

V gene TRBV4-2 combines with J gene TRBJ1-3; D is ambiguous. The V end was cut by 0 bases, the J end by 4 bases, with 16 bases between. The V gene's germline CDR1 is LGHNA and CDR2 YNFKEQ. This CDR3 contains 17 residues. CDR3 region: CASSQDLWPGRGNTIYF. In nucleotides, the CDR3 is TGTGCCAGCAGCCAAGATCTTTGGCCGGGGAGAGGAAACACCATATATTTT.

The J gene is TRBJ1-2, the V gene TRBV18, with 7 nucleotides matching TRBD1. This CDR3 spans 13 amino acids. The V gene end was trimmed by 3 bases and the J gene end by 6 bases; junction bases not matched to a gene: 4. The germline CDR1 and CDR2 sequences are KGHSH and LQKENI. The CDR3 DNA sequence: TGTGCCAGCTCACCCTCGGGACAGAATGGCTACACCTTC. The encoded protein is CASSPSGQNGYTF. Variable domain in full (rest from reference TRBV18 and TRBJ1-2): NAGVMQNPRHLVRRRGQEARLRCSPMKGHSHVYWYRQLPEEGLKFMVYLQKENIIDESGMPKERFSAEFPKEGPSILRIQQVVRGDSAAYFCASSPSGQNGYTFGSGTRLTVV.

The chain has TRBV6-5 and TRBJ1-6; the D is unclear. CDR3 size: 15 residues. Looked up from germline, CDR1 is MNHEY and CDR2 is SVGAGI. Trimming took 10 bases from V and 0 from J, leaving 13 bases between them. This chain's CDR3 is CATQSLGSYNSPLHF. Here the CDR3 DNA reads TGTGCCACCCAGAGCCTCGGCTCCTATAATTCACCCCTCCACTTT.